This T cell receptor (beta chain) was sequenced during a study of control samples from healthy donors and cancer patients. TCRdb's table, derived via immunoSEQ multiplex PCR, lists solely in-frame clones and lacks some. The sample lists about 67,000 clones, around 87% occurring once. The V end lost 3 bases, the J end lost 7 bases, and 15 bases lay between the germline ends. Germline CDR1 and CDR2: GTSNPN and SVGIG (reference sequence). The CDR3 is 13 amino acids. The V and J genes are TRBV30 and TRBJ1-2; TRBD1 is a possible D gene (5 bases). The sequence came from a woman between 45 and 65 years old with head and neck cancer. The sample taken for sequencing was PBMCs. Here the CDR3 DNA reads TGTGCCTGGAGAAACCCAGGGAGGGGTGGCTACACCTTC. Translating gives CAWRNPGRGGYTF.